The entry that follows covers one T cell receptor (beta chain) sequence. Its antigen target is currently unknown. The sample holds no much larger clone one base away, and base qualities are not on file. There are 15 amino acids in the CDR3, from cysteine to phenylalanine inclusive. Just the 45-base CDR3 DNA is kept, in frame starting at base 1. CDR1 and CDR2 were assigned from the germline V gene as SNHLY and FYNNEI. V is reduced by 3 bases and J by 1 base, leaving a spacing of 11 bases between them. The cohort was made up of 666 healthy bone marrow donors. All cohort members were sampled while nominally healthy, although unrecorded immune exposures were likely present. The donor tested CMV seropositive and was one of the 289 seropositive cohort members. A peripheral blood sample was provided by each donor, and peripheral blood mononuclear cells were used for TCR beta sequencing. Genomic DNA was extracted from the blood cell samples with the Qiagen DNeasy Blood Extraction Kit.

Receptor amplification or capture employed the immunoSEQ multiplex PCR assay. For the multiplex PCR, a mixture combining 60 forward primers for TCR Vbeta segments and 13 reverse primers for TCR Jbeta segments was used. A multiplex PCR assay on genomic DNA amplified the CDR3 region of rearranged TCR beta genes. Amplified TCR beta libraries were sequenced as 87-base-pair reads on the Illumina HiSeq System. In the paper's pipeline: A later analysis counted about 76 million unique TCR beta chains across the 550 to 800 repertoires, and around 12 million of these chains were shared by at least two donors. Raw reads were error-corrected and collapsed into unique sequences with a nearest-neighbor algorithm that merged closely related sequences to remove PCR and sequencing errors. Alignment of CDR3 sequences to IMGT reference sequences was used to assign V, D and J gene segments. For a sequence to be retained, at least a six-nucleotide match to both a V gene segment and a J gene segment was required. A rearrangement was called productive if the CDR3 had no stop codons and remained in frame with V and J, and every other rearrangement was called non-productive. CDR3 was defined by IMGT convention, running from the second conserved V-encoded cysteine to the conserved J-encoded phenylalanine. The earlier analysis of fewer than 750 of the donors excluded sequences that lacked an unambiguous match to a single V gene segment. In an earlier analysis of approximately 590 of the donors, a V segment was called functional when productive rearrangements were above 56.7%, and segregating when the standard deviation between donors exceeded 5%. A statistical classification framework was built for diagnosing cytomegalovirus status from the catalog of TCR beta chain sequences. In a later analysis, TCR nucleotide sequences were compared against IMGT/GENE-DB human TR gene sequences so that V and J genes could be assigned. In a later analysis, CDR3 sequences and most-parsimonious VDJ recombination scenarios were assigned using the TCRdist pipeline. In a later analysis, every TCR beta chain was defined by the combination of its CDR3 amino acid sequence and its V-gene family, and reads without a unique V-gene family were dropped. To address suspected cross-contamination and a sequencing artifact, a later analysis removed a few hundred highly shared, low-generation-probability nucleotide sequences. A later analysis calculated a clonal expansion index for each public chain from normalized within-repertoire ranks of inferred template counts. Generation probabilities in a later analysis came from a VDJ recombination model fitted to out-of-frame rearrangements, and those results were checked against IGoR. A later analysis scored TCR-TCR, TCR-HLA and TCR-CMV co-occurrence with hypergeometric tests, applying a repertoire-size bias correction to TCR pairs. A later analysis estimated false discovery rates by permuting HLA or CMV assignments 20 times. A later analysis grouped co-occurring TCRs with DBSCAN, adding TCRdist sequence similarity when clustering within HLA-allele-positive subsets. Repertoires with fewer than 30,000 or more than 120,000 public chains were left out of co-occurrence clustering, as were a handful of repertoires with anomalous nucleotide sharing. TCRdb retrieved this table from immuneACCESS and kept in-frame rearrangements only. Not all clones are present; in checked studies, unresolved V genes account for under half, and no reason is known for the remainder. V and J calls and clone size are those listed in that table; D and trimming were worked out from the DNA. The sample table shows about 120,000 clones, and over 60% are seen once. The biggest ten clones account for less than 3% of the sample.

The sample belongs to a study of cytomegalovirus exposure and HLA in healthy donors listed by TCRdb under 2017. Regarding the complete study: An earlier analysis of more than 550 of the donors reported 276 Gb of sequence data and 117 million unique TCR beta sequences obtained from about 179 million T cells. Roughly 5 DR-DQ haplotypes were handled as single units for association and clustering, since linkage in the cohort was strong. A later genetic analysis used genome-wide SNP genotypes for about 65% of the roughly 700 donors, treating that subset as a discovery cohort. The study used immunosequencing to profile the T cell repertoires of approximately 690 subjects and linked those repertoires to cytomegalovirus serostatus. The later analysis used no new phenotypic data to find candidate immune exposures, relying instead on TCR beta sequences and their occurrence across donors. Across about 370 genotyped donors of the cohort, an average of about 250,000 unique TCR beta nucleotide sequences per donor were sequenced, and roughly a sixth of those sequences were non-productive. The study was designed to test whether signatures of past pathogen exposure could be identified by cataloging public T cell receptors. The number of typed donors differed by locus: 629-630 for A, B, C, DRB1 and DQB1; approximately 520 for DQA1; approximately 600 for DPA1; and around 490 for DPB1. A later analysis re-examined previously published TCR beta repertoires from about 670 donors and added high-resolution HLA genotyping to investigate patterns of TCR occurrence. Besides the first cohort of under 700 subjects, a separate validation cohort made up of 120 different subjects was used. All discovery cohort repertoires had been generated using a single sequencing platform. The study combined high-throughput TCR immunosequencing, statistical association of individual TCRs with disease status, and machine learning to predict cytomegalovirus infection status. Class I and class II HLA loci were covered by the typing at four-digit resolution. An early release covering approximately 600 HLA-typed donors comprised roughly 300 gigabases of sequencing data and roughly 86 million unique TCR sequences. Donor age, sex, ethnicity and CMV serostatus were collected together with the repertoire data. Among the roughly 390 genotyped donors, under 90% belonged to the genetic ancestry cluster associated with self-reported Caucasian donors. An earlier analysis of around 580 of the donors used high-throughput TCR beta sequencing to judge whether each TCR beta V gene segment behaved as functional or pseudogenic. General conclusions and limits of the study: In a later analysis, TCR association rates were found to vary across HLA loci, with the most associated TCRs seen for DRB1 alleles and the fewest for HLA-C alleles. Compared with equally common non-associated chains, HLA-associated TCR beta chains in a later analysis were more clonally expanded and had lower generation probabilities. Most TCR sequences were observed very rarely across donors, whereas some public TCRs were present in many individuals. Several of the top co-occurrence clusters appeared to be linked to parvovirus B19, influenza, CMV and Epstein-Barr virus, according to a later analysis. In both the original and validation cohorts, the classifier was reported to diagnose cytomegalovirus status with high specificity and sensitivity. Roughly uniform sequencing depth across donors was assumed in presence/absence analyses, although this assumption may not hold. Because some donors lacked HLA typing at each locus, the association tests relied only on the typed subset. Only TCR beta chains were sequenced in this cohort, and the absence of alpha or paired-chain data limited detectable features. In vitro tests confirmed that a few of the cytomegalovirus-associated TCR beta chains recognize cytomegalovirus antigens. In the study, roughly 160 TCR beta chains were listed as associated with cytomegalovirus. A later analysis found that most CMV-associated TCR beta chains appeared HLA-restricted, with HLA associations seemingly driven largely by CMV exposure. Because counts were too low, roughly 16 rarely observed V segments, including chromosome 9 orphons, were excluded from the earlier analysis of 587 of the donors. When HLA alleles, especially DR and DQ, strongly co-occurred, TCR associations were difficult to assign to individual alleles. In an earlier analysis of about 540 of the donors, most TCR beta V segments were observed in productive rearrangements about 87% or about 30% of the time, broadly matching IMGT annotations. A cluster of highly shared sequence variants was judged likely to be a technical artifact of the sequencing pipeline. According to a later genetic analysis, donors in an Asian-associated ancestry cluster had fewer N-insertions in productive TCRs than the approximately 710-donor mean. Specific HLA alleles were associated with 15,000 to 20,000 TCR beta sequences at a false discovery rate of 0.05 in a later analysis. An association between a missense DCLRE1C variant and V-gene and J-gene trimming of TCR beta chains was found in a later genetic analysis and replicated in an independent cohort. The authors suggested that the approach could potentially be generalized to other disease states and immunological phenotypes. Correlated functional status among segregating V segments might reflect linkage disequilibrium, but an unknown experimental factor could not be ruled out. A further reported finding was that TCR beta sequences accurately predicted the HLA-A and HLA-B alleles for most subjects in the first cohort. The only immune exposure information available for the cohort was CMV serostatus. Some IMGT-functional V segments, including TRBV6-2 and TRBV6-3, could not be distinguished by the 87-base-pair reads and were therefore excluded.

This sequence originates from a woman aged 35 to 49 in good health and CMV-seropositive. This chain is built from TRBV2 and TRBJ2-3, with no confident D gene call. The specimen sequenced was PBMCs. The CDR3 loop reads CASSENAGGTDTQYF. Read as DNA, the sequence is TGTGCCAGCAGTGAGAATGCCGGTGGCACAGATACGCAGTATTTT. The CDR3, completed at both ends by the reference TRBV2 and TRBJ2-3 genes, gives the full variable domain EPEVTQTPSHQVTQMGQEVILRCVPISNHLYFYWYRQILGQKVEFLVSFYNNEISEKSEIFDDQFSVERPDGSNFTLKIRSTKLEDSAMYFCASSENAGGTDTQYFGPGTRLTVL.